Shown below are 19 T cell receptor beta chains from a single sample sequenced in a study of cytomegalovirus exposure and HLA in healthy donors. Primers: 60 Vbeta forward and 13 Jbeta reverse. Sequenced by immunoSEQ multiplex PCR; TCRdb stores in-frame clones only, minus some. The sample carries approximately 120,000 clones, over 75% recorded once. The specimen was PBMCs. All receptors come from a woman in her thirties or forties in good health and CMV-seropositive.

Comment on this clone: The conserved closing phenylalanine or tryptophan is absent in this CDR3, likely reflecting a read error. No DNA is shown, since the ends of the CDR3 on it are uncertain; the CDR3 is the one TCRdb lists. The V and J genes are TRBV5-3 and TRBJ1-4; no DNA check was done on the table's D call, TRBD1. TRBV5-3 is treated as an ORF (open reading frame) with a function not yet certain. The CDR3 spans 13 residues, counting both ends. The CDR3 protein is CARSAWIPDRVQA.

This chain joins TRBV25-1 and TRBJ2-3; D remains unclear. Germline V CDR1 and CDR2: MGHDK, SYGVNS. This CDR3 comprises 11 residues. V lost 5 bases, J lost 6 bases, and 6 bases lay in between. The CDR3 bases are TGTGCCAGCAGTTCTTTGGATACGCAGTATTTT. It encodes CASSSLDTQYF.

This CDR3 reads CASSLRKSGRGENEQYF. The CDR3 DNA is TGTGCCAGCAGCTTAAGGAAAAGCGGGAGGGGAGAGAACGAGCAGTACTTC. This chain joins TRBV7-8 and TRBJ2-7; 10 bases match TRBD2. Trimming at V came to 2 bases and at J to 5 bases, leaving 12 bases not matched to a gene. The CDR3 loop spans 17 amino acids. Per germline, CDR1 SGHVS and CDR2 FQNEAQ.

The rearrangement uses TRBV18 and TRBJ2-1; 12 bases match TRBD2. The CDR3 totals 16 residues. J gave up 9 bases and V 2 bases, and 8 bases lay outside the gene matches. The germline V gene has CDR1 KGHSH and CDR2 LQKENI. The CDR3, as DNA: TGTGCCAGCTCACCAGTCGGACTAGCGGGACGGGGTGAGCAGTTCTTC. Amino acid sequence: CASSPVGLAGRGEQFF.

This clone was counted only a few times. The chain recombines TRBV19 with TRBJ2-7; TRBD1 agrees at 8 bases. Germline values: CDR1 LNHDA, CDR2 SQIVND (reference sequence). The CDR3 covers 13 residues. Trimming at V came to 3 bases and at J to 5 bases, leaving 3 bases not matched to a gene. The CDR3 is CASSMAGGHEQYF. The CDR3 region has the DNA TGTGCCAGTAGTATGGCAGGGGGCCACGAGCAGTACTTC.

V and J are TRBV4-2 and TRBJ1-1, with D uncertain. V lost 4 bases, J lost 0 bases, and 6 bases lay in between. In germline, CDR1 is LGHNA, CDR2 YNFKEQ. This CDR3 comprises 13 residues. For the CDR3, the DNA is TGTGCCAGCAGCCGACACGTGAACACTGAAGCTTTCTTT. Translated: CASSRHVNTEAFF.

V gene TRBV4-1 combines with J gene TRBJ2-3, with D possibly matching TRBD2 (5 bases). Germline V gene sequence: CDR1 MGHRA, CDR2 YSYEKL. The CDR3 length is 17 residues. Trimming took 4 bases from V and 0 from J, leaving 17 bases between them. CDR3 bases: TGCGCCAGCAGCCTTTTTTTACTAGAACCTAGCACAGATACGCAGTATTTT. It yields the protein CASSLFLLEPSTDTQYF.

The chain has TRBV7-8 and TRBJ1-1; 8 bases align to TRBD1. CDR1 SGHVS and CDR2 FQNEAQ come from the germline V gene. The ends lost 11 bases at V and 5 bases at J; junction bases unmatched: 7. The CDR3 is 12 residues long. Here the CDR3 DNA reads TGTGCCCCGGACAGGGAAAAGACTGAAGCTTTCTTT. Its translation: CAPDREKTEAFF.

The V and J genes are TRBV4-1 and TRBJ2-5; TRBD1 matches 10 bases. The CDR3 is 15 amino acids. The germline CDR1 and CDR2 sequences are MGHRA and YSYEKL. The trim removed 4 bases at V and 5 bases at J, leaving 7 bases unmatched. CDR3 residues: CASSPDWGQGETQYF. The CDR3 DNA sequence: TGCGCCAGCAGCCCAGACTGGGGACAGGGGGAGACCCAGTACTTC.

V gene TRBV7-9 combines with J gene TRBJ2-3; D is unresolved. The CDR3 consists of 14 residues. CDR1 is SEHNR and CDR2 is FQNEAQ in the germline V gene (reference sequence). V lost 4 bases, J lost 0 bases, and 8 bases lay in between. The CDR3 sequence is CASSSTQSTDTQYF. CDR3 nucleotides: TGTGCCAGCAGCTCAACCCAGAGCACAGATACGCAGTATTTT.

The chain has TRBV10-3 and TRBJ2-1; D perhaps matches TRBD2 (5 bases). CDR1 is ENHRY and CDR2 is SYGVKD in the germline V gene. The CDR3 is made up of 14 amino acids. Trimming cost V 3 bases and J 7 bases, with 13 bases left between them. CDR3 sequence reads: CAISDFGKRNEQFF. In nucleotides, the CDR3 is TGTGCCATCAGTGACTTCGGGAAGAGAAATGAGCAGTTCTTC.

The chain recombines TRBV27 with TRBJ2-5; D is unresolved. V gave up 8 bases and J gave up 5 bases, with 9 bases separating them. Germline loops: CDR1 MNHEY, CDR2 SMNVEV (reference sequence). There are 11 residues in the CDR3. Here the CDR3 DNA reads TGTGCCAGCCCTATCGAGGAGACCCAGTACTTC. It specifies CASPIEETQYF.

This CDR3 is CASSLFAGEQYF. DNA for the CDR3: TGTGCCAGCAGCTTGTTTGCAGGCGAGCAGTACTTC. The chain has TRBV5-6 and TRBJ2-7; the D is unclear. The germline gives CDR1 SGHDT, CDR2 YYEEEE. The CDR3 loop spans 12 amino acids. Trimming left V 1 base short and J 6 bases short, with 8 bases between.

The chain recombines TRBV7-8 with TRBJ2-5; 8 bases agree with TRBD2. The germline gives CDR1 SGHVS, CDR2 FQNEAQ. V gave up 2 bases and J gave up 5 bases; unmatched junction bases: 7. CDR3 size: 15 residues. The CDR3 here is CASSLQRESRETQYF. The CDR3 coding sequence is TGTGCCAGCAGCTTACAGCGGGAGAGTCGGGAGACCCAGTACTTC. Looking up the rest from reference TRBV7-8 and TRBJ2-5 gives the full variable domain: GAGVSQSPRYKVAKRGQDVALRCDPISGHVSLFWYQQALGQGPEFLTYFQNEAQLDKSGLPSDRFFAERPEGSVSTLKIQRTQQEDSAVYLCASSLQRESRETQYFGPGTRLLVL.

V and J are TRBV7-8 and TRBJ2-5; 9 bases are a match to TRBD2. The J segment lost 7 bases and the V segment lost 0 bases, leaving 9 bases of the junction unmatched. The germline V gene has CDR1 SGHVS and CDR2 FQNEAQ. The CDR3 is 16 amino acids. The CDR3 spells CASSLASRAGGLTQYF. DNA of the CDR3: TGTGCCAGCAGCTTAGCGTCAAGGGCGGGAGGGCTGACCCAGTACTTC.

V is TRBV21-1 and J is TRBJ2-1; the table names TRBD1, a call not compared with the DNA. TRBV21-1 is termed a pseudogene. This CDR3 region has 19 residues. CDR3 region: CASSKASDSPLASYNEQFF. For the CDR3, the DNA is TGTGCCAGCAGCAAAGCCTCCGACAGCCCTTTGGCCTCCTACAATGAGCAGTTCTTC.

This chain links TRBV30 with TRBJ1-5; TRBD1 is a possible D gene (5 bases). Trimming removed 0 bases at V and 1 base at J, with 13 bases between. The germline V gene encodes CDR1 GTSNPN and CDR2 SVGIG (reference sequence). The CDR3 consists of 16 residues. In DNA form, the CDR3 reads TGTGCCTGGAGTGTACTCTCCGGGGGAAGCAATCAGCCCCAGCATTTT. It yields the protein CAWSVLSGGSNQPQHF.

V is TRBV7-6 and J is TRBJ2-1, with 8 bases identical to TRBD2. With V trimmed by 3 bases and J by 3 bases, 4 bases remained unmatched. Germline assignment: CDR1 SGHVS and CDR2 FNYEAQ. There are 15 residues in the CDR3. CDR3 DNA: TGTGCCAGCAGCTTGATAGCGGGGCACTACAATGAGCAGTTCTTC. Its protein product is CASSLIAGHYNEQFF.

This chain links TRBV5-1 with TRBJ2-1; D may be TRBD2 (5 bases). The CDR3 is made up of 15 amino acids. Germline V gene lookup returns CDR1 SGHRS and CDR2 YFSETQ. V lost 1 base, J lost 2 bases, and 10 bases lay in between. The CDR3, as DNA: TGCGCCAGCAGCTTGTTTCTAGCCACCTACAATGAGCAGTTCTTC. Translated, it gives CASSLFLATYNEQFF. The whole variable domain, remainder taken from reference TRBV5-1 and TRBJ2-1, is KAGVTQTPRYLIKTRGQQVTLSCSPISGHRSVSWYQQTPGQGLQFLFEYFSETQRNKGNFPGRFSGRQFSNSRSEMNVSTLELGDSALYLCASSLFLATYNEQFFGPGTRLTVL.